Each of the 24 T cell receptor beta chains below was sequenced from the same sample in a study of T cell responses to AZD1222 COVID-19 vaccine. Profiled with immunoSEQ multiplex PCR; TCRdb holds only in-frame clones, not every one. The sample consists of around 150,000 clones, 70% to 90% of them appearing once. The specimen comprised peripheral blood, sampled on day 0 of AZD1222 vaccination. These receptors all come from an adult in good health.

The CDR3 spells CASSSTGPETSGNTIYF. The CDR3 DNA sequence: TGCGCCAGCAGCTCGACCGGGCCGGAGACCTCTGGAAACACCATATATTTT. This chain uses TRBV5-1 with TRBJ1-3; no definite D call. Per germline, CDR1 SGHRS and CDR2 YFSETQ. V was shortened by 3 bases and J by 0 bases, with 16 bases between the two germline ends. The CDR3 contains 17 residues.

The chain combines TRBV19 with TRBJ1-1, with D possibly matching TRBD1 (5 bases). Germline V lookup: CDR1 LNHDA, CDR2 SQIVND (reference sequence). The CDR3 is 13 amino acids. V was pared by 5 bases and J by 7 bases, with 14 bases between. Here the CDR3 DNA reads TGTGCCAGTAGTGTGCAGGGTCCCCTTGAAGCTTTCTTT. This encodes CASSVQGPLEAFF.

V and J are TRBV4-1 and TRBJ1-2; D uncertain. V lost 1 base and J 1 base, leaving 7 bases between the germline ends. Germline lookup yields CDR1 MGHRA and CDR2 YSYEKL. The CDR3 spans 14 residues. CDR3 amino acids: CASSQGNGNYGYTF. CDR3 nucleotide sequence: TGCGCCAGCAGCCAAGGGAACGGTAACTATGGCTACACCTTC.

The chain links TRBV6-5 to TRBJ1-5; D call uncertain. V lost 5 bases to trimming and J lost 1 base, with 6 bases between them. Germline V gene data show CDR1 as MNHEY and CDR2 as SVGAGI. This CDR3 spans 13 amino acids. The CDR3 sequence is CASSPLSNQPQHF. The CDR3 nucleotides read TGTGCCAGCAGTCCGTTGAGCAATCAGCCCCAGCATTTT.

The chain links TRBV27 to TRBJ1-1; 8 nucleotides align to TRBD1. V gave up 4 bases and J gave up 3 bases; unmatched junction bases: 10. The CDR3 is made up of 16 amino acids. The V gene's germline CDR1 is MNHEY and CDR2 SMNVEV (reference sequence). The CDR3 is CASSSKYRGWDTEAFF. The DNA for the CDR3 is TGTGCCAGCAGTTCCAAATACAGGGGGTGGGACACTGAAGCTTTCTTT.

CDR3 DNA: TGCGCCAGCAGCCAAGATCAGGTAGGGGCGCCCCGTACGAATGAGCAGTTCTTC. Translating it yields CASSQDQVGAPRTNEQFF. The V gene is TRBV4-1, the J gene TRBJ2-1; maybe TRBD1 (5 bases). Trimming took off 0 bases at V and 7 bases at J, with 22 bases between the two ends. This CDR3 is 18 amino acids long. Germline V CDR1 and CDR2: MGHRA, YSYEKL.

The rearrangement uses TRBV7-2 and TRBJ1-1, with TRBD1 identical over 7 bases. CDR3 length: 14 residues. Germline lookup yields CDR1 SGHTA and CDR2 FQGNSA. The V and J ends lost 5 bases and 4 bases, in that order; junction bases with no gene match: 7. The CDR3 bases are TGTGCCAGCAGCCACCCGGGACAGTTCACTGAAGCTTTCTTT. Amino acid sequence: CASSHPGQFTEAFF.

Only one count was recorded for this clone. The chain is built from TRBV10-3 and TRBJ1-2; no reliable D call. The germline V gene encodes CDR1 ENHRY and CDR2 SYGVKD. The V end lost 2 bases, the J end lost 8 bases, and 21 bases lay between the germline ends. The CDR3 extends over 16 amino acids. The CDR3 DNA reads as TGTGCCATCAGTGAGACCGATTATCAGACACGGGGAGGCTACACCTTC. This translates into CAISETDYQTRGGYTF.

This clone was picked up one time. The chain combines TRBV6-2 or TRBV6-3 with TRBJ1-1; D might be TRBD1 (5 bases). There are 14 residues in the CDR3. V dropped 5 bases and J dropped 5 bases, with 15 bases sitting between them. The germline CDR1 and CDR2 sequences are MNHEY and SVGEGT. CDR3: CASSQDITVTEAFF. In DNA, the CDR3 is TGTGCCAGCAGTCAGGACATTACAGTAACTGAAGCTTTCTTT.

This sequence joins TRBV7-8 and TRBJ2-2; 9 bases map to TRBD1. Germline CDR1 SGHVS, CDR2 FQNEAQ. V lost 4 bases and J lost 6; bases outside the gene matches: 6. This CDR3 is built from 15 residues. CDR3 DNA: TGTGCCAGCAGCTACCGGGACAGGGTGGCCGGGGAGCTGTTTTTT. It translates to CASSYRDRVAGELFF.

The CDR3 DNA is TGTGCCAGCAGTGACAGGGGGAGCACTGAAGCTTTCTTT. Its translation: CASSDRGSTEAFF. This chain links TRBV6-1 with TRBJ1-1, with 7 bases identical to TRBD1. V shed 3 bases, J shed 4 bases, and the junction held 2 bases outside the gene matches. The CDR3 contains 13 residues. Germline CDR1 is MNHNS and CDR2 is SASEGT.

The CDR3 region has the DNA TGTGCCTGGAGTGTCAAGCACAGGGAAGTCACTGAAGCTTTCTTT. Its translation: CAWSVKHREVTEAFF. The V gene is TRBV30, the J gene TRBJ1-1; tentative D call: TRBD1 (6 bases). Trimming removed 0 bases at V and 4 bases at J, with 15 bases between. The CDR3 runs to 15 residues. CDR1 and CDR2 (germline): GTSNPN, SVGIG (reference sequence). Based on the CDR3 plus reference TRBV30 and TRBJ1-1, the full variable domain is SQTIHQWPATLVQPVGSPLSLECTVEGTSNPNLYWYRQAAGRGLQLLFYSVGIGQISSEVPQNLSASRPQDRQFILSSKKLLLSDSGFYLCAWSVKHREVTEAFFGQGTRLTVV.

The chain combines TRBV19 with TRBJ2-7, with 9 bases aligning to TRBD1. Per the germline V gene, CDR1 is LNHDA and CDR2 is SQIVND (reference sequence). The J segment lost 2 bases and the V segment lost 3 bases, leaving 5 bases of the junction unmatched. The CDR3 runs 15 residues. The CDR3 DNA sequence: TGTGCCAGTAGTATGCCGGGACAGGGAACCTACGAGCAGTACTTC. Protein sequence: CASSMPGQGTYEQYF.

The V and J genes are TRBV12-3 or TRBV12-4 and TRBJ1-5; no firm D call. Trimming pared 2 bases from V and 9 bases from J, leaving 8 bases between. The CDR3 is made up of 12 amino acids. CDR3 sequence: CASSLTPRPQHF. The CDR3 DNA follows: TGTGCCAGCAGTTTAACCCCCAGGCCCCAGCATTTT.

This clone was seen just once. The chain links TRBV10-3 to TRBJ1-4, with TRBD1 as a possible D gene (6 bases). Trimming pared 0 bases from V and 8 bases from J, leaving 13 bases between. The CDR3 is made up of 15 amino acids. Germline CDR1 reads ENHRY; CDR2 reads SYGVKD. The CDR3 sequence: CAISESRGAREKLFF. In DNA, the CDR3 is TGTGCCATCAGTGAGTCGAGGGGGGCCAGGGAAAAACTGTTTTTT.

This chain joins TRBV11-2 and TRBJ2-2; tentative D call: TRBD1 (5 bases). Germline CDR1 is SGHAT and CDR2 is FQNNGV. V was trimmed by 1 base and J by 3 bases, leaving 6 bases between them. The CDR3 runs to 14 residues. CDR3 bases: TGTGCCAGCAGCTTAGGGGGCTACACCGGGGAGCTGTTTTTT. This encodes CASSLGGYTGELFF.

The chain links TRBV6-5 to TRBJ2-2; D is unclear. The CDR3 has 14 amino acids. Germline V gene lookup returns CDR1 MNHEY and CDR2 SVGAGI. V shed 7 bases and J shed 2 bases, with 11 bases lying between them. The CDR3 loop is CASNRGGNTGELFF. Here the CDR3 DNA reads TGTGCCAGCAATCGTGGCGGCAACACCGGGGAGCTGTTTTTT.

This clone has a single count. The chain carries TRBV18 and TRBJ1-1; D call uncertain. Per the germline V gene, CDR1 is KGHSH and CDR2 is LQKENI. The CDR3 consists of 13 residues. Trimming took off 6 bases at V and 4 bases at J, with 12 bases between the two ends. The CDR3 protein is CASSPRQGTEAFF. The CDR3 coding sequence is TGTGCCAGCTCCCCCCGACAAGGCACTGAAGCTTTCTTT.

The CDR3 sequence: CASSPGQRTEAFF. The CDR3 DNA sequence: TGTGCCAGCAGTCCGGGGCAGAGGACTGAAGCTTTCTTT. The J gene is TRBJ1-1, the V gene TRBV6-5; possibly TRBD1 for D (5 bases). The germline V gene has CDR1 MNHEY and CDR2 SVGAGI. V gave up 5 bases and J gave up 5 bases, with 12 bases separating them. The CDR3 is made up of 13 amino acids.

The chain is built from TRBV25-1 and TRBJ1-2; no clear D. Between the trimmed V and J ends, which lost 3 bases and 5 bases, there was a span of 10 bases. In germline, CDR1 is MGHDK, CDR2 SYGVNS. CDR3 size: 13 residues. The CDR3 spells CASSESRRYGYTF. The CDR3 bases are TGTGCCAGCAGTGAGAGCCGTCGATATGGCTACACCTTC.

This chain joins TRBV28 and TRBJ1-2, with 10 bases aligning to TRBD1. This CDR3 comprises 14 residues. The trim removed 6 bases at V and 8 bases at J, leaving 9 bases unmatched. CDR1 and CDR2 from the germline V gene are MDHEN and SYDVKM. DNA for the CDR3: TGTGCCAGCAGACGACAGGGGGCGCCTTACGGCTACACCTTC. This encodes CASRRQGAPYGYTF.

This rearrangement joins TRBV10-2 to TRBJ2-7; 11 bases agree with TRBD2. Germline V gene data show CDR1 as WSHSY and CDR2 as SAAADI. The J segment lost 2 bases and the V segment lost 5 bases, leaving 2 bases of the junction unmatched. The CDR3 loop spans 14 amino acids. CDR3 sequence: CASSLAGGPYEQYF. Here the CDR3 DNA reads TGCGCCAGCAGTTTAGCGGGAGGGCCCTACGAGCAGTACTTC.

The chain has TRBV5-1 and TRBJ1-1; D is ambiguous. Trimming took 0 bases from V and 4 from J, leaving 10 bases between them. From germline, CDR1 is SGHRS and CDR2 YFSETQ. This CDR3 region has 14 residues. The CDR3 coding sequence is TGCGCCAGCAGCTTGGACGCGGCGGGCACTGAAGCTTTCTTT. Encoded protein: CASSLDAAGTEAFF.

This sequence joins TRBV6-5 and TRBJ2-7, with D perhaps matching TRBD1 or TRBD2 (5 bases each). CDR1 and CDR2 from the germline V gene are MNHEY and SVGAGI. The CDR3 spans 14 residues. Trimming cost V 5 bases and J 2 bases, with 13 bases left between them. CDR3: CASSPGAGPYEQYF. CDR3 DNA: TGTGCCAGCAGTCCCGGGGCAGGTCCCTACGAGCAGTACTTC.